The 2 T cell receptor beta chains reported below all come from one sample, sequenced in a study of T cell repertoires in cytomegalovirus infection. TCRdb fed the reads into MiXCR, producing one record per CDR3 protein. In the table there are hundreds of thousands of distinct CDR3 sequences, around 35% of which are singletons. These receptors have no identified antigens. Sequencing was performed on cultured PBMCs, taken from culture after CMV antigen stimulation. Receptor source: a human donor in good health (CMV status not recorded). Some clones in this sample may be carry-over from other donors' samples.

This clonotype was seen only a few times. The chain couples TRBV7-9 to TRBJ2-6; tentative D call: TRBD2 (5 bases). Germline values: CDR1 SEHNR, CDR2 FQNEAQ (reference sequence). The CDR3 is 19 amino acids. V was cut by 8 bases and J by 0 bases, with 23 bases left in between. CDR3 sequence: CASSTPLTGEGSGANVLTF. The CDR3 DNA sequence: TGTGCCAGCTCGACCCCGTTGACCGGGGAAGGCTCTGGGGCCAACGTCCTGACTTTC.

Many counts were recorded for this clonotype. The chain links TRBV7-6 to TRBJ2-3; D is possibly TRBD1 (6 bases). The V end lost 5 bases, the J end lost 7 bases, and 16 bases lay between the germline ends. CDR1 and CDR2 from the germline V gene are SGHVS and FNYEAQ. The CDR3 is made up of 14 amino acids. CDR3 loop: CASSLMGAGNTQYF. DNA of the CDR3: TGTGCCAGCAGCCTCATGGGGGCCGGGAATACGCAGTATTTT.